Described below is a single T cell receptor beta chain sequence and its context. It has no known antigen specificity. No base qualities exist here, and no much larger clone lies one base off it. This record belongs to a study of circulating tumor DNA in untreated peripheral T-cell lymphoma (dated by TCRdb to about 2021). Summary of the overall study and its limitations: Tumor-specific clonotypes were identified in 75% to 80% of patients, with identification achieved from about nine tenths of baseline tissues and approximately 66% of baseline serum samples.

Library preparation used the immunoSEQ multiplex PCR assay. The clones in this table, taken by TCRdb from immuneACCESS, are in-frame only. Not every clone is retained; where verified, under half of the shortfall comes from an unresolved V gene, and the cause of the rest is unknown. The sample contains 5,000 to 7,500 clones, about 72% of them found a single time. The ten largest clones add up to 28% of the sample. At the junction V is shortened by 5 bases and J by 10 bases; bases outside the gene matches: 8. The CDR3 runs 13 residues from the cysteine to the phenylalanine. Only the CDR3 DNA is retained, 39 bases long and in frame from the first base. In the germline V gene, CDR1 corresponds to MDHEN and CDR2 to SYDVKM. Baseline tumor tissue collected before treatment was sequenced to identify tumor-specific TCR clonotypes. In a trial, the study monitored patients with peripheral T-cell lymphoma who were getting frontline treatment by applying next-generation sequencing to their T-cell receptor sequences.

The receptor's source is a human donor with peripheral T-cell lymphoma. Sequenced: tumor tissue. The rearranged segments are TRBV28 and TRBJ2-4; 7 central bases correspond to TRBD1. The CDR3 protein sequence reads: CASSSGQDEIQYF. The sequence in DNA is TGTGCCAGCAGTAGTGGACAGGACGAGATTCAGTACTTC.